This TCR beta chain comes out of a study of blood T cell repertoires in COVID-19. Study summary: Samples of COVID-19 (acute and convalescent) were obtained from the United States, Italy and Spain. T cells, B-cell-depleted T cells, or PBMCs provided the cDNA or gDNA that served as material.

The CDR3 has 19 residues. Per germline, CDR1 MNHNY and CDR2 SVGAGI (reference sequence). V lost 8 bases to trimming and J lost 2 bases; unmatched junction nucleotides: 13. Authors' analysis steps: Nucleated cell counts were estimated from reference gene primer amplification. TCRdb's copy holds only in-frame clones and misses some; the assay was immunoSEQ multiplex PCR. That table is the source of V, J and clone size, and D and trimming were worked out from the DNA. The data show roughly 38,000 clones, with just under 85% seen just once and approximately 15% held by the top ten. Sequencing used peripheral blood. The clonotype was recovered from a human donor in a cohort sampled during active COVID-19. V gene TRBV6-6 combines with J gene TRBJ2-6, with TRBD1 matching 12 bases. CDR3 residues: CASRPNLGQGAPGANVLTF. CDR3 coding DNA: TGTGCCAGCCGTCCGAACCTGGGACAGGGGGCGCCTGGGGCCAACGTCCTGACTTTC.